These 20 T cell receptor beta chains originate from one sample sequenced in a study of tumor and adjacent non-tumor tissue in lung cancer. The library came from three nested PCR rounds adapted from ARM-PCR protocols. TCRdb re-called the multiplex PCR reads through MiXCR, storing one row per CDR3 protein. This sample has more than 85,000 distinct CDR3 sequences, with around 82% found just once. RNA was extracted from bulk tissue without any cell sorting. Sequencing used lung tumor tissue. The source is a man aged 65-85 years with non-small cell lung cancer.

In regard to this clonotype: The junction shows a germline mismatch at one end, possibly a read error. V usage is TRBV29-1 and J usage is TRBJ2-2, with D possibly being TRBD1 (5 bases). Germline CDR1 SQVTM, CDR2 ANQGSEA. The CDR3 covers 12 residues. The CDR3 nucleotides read TGCAGCGTTCTGGGGCACACCGGAGAGCTGTTTTTT. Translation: CSVLGHTGELFF.

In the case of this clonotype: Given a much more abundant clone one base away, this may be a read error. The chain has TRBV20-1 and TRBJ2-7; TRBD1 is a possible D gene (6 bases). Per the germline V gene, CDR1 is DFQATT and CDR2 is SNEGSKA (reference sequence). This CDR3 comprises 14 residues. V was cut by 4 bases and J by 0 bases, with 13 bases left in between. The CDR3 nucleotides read TGCAGTGCTAACCCCGGGACATTCTCCTACGAGCAGTACTTC. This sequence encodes CSANPGTFSYEQYF.

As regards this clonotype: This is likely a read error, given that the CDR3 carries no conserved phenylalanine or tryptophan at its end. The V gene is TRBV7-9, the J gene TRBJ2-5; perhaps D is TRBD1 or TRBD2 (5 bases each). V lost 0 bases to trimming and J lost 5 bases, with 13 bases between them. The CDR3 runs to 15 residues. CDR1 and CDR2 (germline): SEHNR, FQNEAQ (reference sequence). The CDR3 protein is CASSLAVRGRETQYL. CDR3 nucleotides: TGTGCCAGCAGCTTAGCCGTGAGGGGCCGTGAGACCCAGTACTTA.

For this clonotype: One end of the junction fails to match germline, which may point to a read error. The DNA of the CDR3 is TGTGCCAGCAACTTAATGGTTGGGGCTATGAGCTCTGAAGCTTTCTTT. As protein: CASNLMVGAMSSEAFF. This rearrangement joins TRBV11-3 to TRBJ1-1; TRBD1 might be the D (5 bases). Germline loops: CDR1 SGHNT, CDR2 YENEEA. The CDR3 covers 16 residues.

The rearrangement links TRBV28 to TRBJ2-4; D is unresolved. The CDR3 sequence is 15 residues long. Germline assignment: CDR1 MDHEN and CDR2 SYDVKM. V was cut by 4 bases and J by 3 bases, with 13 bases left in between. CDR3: CASSSYPLGKNIQYF. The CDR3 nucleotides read TGTGCCAGCAGTTCCTATCCTCTAGGCAAAAACATTCAGTACTTC.

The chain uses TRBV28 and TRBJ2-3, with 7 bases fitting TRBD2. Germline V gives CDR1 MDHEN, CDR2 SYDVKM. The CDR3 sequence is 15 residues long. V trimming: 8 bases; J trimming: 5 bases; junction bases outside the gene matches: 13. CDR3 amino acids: CASPPSRESQDTQYF. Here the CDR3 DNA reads TGTGCCAGCCCCCCCTCGCGGGAGTCTCAAGATACGCAGTATTTT.

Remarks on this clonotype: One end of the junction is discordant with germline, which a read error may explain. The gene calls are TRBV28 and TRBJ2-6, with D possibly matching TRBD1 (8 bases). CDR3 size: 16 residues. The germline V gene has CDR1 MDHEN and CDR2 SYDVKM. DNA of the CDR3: TGTGCCATATGGGGGGGACAGGAATCTGGGGCCAAGGTCCTGACTTTC. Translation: CAIWGGQESGAKVLTF.

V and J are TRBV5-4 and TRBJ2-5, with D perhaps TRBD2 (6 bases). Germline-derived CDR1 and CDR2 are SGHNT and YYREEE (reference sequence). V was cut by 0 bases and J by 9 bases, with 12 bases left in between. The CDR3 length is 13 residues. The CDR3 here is CASSLGGEESQYF. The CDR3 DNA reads TGTGCCAGCAGCTTGGGGGGGGAAGAATCCCAGTACTTC. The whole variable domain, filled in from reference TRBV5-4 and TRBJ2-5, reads ETGVTQSPTHLIKTRGQQVTLRCSSQSGHNTVSWYQQALGQGPQFIFQYYREEENGRGNFPPRFSGLQFPNYSSELNVNALELDDSALYLCASSLGGEESQYFGPGTRLLVL.

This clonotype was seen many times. CDR3 in amino acids: CSADPDREENQPQHF. The CDR3 DNA sequence: TGCAGTGCTGACCCGGACAGGGAGGAGAATCAGCCCCAGCATTTT. This chain links TRBV20-1 with TRBJ1-5, with 8 bases lining up with TRBD1. The CDR3 consists of 15 residues. V shed 5 bases and J 4 bases; nucleotides not matched to a gene: 10. From germline, CDR1 is DFQATT and CDR2 SNEGSKA (reference sequence).

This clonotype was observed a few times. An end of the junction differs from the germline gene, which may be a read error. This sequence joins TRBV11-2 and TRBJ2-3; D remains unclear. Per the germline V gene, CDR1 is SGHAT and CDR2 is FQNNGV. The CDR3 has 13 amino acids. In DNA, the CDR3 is TGTGCCACGCCTGGTCGGAGTACAGACACGCAGTATTTT. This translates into CATPGRSTDTQYF.

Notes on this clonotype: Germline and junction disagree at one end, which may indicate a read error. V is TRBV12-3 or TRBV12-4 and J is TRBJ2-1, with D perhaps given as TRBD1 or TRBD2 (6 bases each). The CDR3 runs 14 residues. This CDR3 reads CASSLKGGSDEQLF. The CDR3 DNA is TGTGCCAGCAGTCTAAAGGGGGGCTCGGATGAGCAGCTCTTC.

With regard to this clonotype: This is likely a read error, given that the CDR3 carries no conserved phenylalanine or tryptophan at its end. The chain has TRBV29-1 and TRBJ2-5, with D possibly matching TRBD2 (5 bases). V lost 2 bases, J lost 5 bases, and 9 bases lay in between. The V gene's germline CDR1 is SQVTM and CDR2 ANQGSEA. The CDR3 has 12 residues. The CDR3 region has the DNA TGCAGCGTTGAAAGCGGTGGTGAGACCCAGTACATC. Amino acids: CSVESGGETQYI.

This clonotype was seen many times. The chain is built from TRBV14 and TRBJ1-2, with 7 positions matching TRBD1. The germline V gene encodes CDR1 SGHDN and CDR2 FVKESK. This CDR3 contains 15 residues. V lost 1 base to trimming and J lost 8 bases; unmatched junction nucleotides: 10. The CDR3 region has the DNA TGTGCCAGCAGCCAAGCCCCTACAGGGGTTGGCGGCTACACCTTC. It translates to CASSQAPTGVGGYTF.

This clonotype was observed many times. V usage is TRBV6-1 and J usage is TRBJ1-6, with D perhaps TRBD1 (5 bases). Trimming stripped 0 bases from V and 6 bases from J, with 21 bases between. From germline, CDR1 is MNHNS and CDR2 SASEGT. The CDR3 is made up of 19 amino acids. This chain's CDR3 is CASSEAMGGAAQSNSPLHF. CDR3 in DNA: TGTGCCAGCAGTGAAGCAATGGGGGGAGCGGCCCAGAGTAATTCACCCCTCCACTTT.

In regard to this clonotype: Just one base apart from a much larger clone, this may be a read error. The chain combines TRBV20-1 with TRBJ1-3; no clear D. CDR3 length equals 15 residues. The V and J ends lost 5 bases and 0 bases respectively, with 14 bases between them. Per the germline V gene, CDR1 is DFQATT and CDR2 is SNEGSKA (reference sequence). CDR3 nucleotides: TGCAGTGCTTCCCCTGGACCGAGCTCTGGAAACACCATATATTTT. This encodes CSASPGPSSGNTIYF.

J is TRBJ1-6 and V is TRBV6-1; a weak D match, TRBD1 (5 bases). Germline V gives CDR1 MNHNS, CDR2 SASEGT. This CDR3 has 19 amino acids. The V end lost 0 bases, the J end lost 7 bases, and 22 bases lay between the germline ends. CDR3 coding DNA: TGTGCCAGCAGTGAAGCAATGAGGGGAACGGCCCAGAGCAATTCACCCCTCCACTTT. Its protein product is CASSEAMRGTAQSNSPLHF.

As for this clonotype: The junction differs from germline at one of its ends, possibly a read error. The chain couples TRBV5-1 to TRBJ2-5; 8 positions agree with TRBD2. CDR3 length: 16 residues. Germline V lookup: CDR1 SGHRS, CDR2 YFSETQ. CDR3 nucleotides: TGCGCCAGCAGCCTGTATCTCGGGGGGGGCCAAGTGACCCAGTACTTC. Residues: CASSLYLGGGQVTQYF.

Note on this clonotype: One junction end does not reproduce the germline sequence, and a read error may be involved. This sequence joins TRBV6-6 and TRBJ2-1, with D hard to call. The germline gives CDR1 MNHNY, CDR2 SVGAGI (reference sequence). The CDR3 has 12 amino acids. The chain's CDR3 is CTSSLGFNEQFF. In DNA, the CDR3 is TGTACCAGCAGCCTCGGCTTCAATGAGCAGTTCTTC.

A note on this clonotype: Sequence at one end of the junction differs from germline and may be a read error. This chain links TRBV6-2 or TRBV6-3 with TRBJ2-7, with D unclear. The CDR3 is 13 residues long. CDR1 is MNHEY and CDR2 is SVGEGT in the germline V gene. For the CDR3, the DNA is TGTACCAGCAGAAAAGGAAGCTCATACGAGCAGTACTTC. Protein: CTSRKGSSYEQYF.

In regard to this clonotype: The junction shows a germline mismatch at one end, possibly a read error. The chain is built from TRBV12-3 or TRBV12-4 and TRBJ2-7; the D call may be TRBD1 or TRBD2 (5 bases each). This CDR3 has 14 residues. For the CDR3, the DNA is TGTGCCAGTAGTTTAGAGAGGGGATCCTACGAGCAGTACTTC. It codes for CASSLERGSYEQYF.